This TCR beta chain was identified in a study of CD8+ T cells in alopecia areata. The CDR3 is made up of 13 amino acids. In germline, CDR1 is LNHNV, CDR2 YYDKDF (reference sequence). V was shortened by 0 bases and J by 3 bases, with 5 bases between the two germline ends. Extracted RNA was reverse transcribed into cDNA, the sequencing template. The method was immunoSEQ multiplex PCR; TCRdb's version includes in-frame clones alone and lacks a portion of them. Counted here are around 82,000 clones, about 51% occurring once; the ten biggest clones make up 5.7%. V usage is TRBV15 and J usage is TRBJ1-2; tentatively, D is TRBD1 (5 bases). The TCR was taken from a human donor with alopecia areata. Sequencing was carried out using NKG2D-high CD8+ T cells sorted from blood. CDR3 in amino acids: CATSRDRDYGYTF. DNA of the CDR3: TGTGCCACCAGCAGAGACAGGGACTATGGCTACACCTTC.